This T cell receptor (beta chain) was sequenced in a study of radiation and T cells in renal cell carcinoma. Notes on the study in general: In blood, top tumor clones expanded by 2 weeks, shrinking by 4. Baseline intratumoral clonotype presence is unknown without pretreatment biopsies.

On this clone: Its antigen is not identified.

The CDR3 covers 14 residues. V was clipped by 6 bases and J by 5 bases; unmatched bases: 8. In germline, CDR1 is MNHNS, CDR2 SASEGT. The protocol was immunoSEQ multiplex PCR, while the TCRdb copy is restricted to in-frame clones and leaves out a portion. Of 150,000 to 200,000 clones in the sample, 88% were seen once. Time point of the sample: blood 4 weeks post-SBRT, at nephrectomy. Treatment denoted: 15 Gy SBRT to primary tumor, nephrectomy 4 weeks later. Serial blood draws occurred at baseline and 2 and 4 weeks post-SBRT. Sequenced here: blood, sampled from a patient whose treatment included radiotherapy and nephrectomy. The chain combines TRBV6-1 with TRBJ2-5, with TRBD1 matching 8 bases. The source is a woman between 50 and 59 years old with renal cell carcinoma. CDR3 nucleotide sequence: TGTGCCAGCAGGCCCCGGACAGGGCCGGAGACCCAGTACTTC. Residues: CASRPRTGPETQYF.